This is a list of T cell receptor beta chains from one sample in a study of OX40 agonist ivuxolimab in advanced cancers. Measured with immunoSEQ multiplex PCR; TCRdb has only the in-frame clones, and not every one. Here the sample spans 71,000 or so clones, approximately 90% being singletons. The source material was CD4+ or CD8+ T cells sorted from blood, sampled in a trial of the OX40 agonist ivuxolimab. These receptor sequences come from an adult with an advanced solid tumor such as melanoma, head and neck, liver or kidney cancer. Each CDR3 is given with its conserved first and last residue. Fields, in order: D gene, V gene, clone size, J gene, CDR3 protein, CDR3 DNA. D genes are given only for firm matches. Clone size is stated in some rows and not others, as once, few, many or a class when expanded.

TRBD1	TRBV4-1	-	TRBJ2-1	CASSQYGTVNNEQFF	TGCGCCAGCAGCCAGTATGGGACAGTTAACAATGAGCAGTTCTTC
-	TRBV18	-	TRBJ1-1	CASSSWTGTEAFF	TGTGCCAGCTCATCGTGGACGGGAACTGAAGCTTTCTTT
-	TRBV19	-	TRBJ1-6	CASSIAQHSPLHF	TGTGCCAGTAGTATAGCTCAACATTCACCCCTCCACTTT
-	TRBV19	-	TRBJ1-5	CASSLTGNQPQHF	TGTGCCAGTAGTCTCACAGGGAATCAGCCCCAGCATTTT
-	TRBV18	-	TRBJ1-1	CASSPSNRWNTEAFF	TGTGCCAGCTCACCATCGAACAGATGGAACACTGAAGCTTTCTTT
-	TRBV27	-	TRBJ2-2	CASSLWGANTGELFF	TGTGCCAGCAGTTTGTGGGGGGCGAACACCGGGGAGCTGTTTTTT
TRBD2	TRBV9	-	TRBJ2-7	CASSVGTISGRNPYEQYF	TGTGCCAGCAGCGTAGGGACTATAAGCGGGAGAAATCCGTACGAGCAGTACTTC
-	TRBV10-3	-	TRBJ1-1	CAISESLGTGTEAFF	TGTGCCATCAGTGAGTCCCTCGGCACGGGCACTGAAGCTTTCTTT
-	TRBV7-8	once	TRBJ1-5	CASSLVPDQPQHF	TGTGCCAGCAGCTTAGTCCCGGATCAGCCCCAGCATTTT
-	TRBV5-6	-	TRBJ1-2	CASSLRQDPNYGYTF	TGTGCCAGCAGCTTGCGTCAGGACCCTAACTATGGCTACACCTTC
-	TRBV6-5	-	TRBJ2-3	CASSYPGVEDTQYF	TGTGCCAGCAGTTATCCAGGGGTGGAGGATACGCAGTATTTT
-	TRBV5-1	-	TRBJ2-7	CASSLEGYEQYF	TGCGCCAGCAGCTTGGAGGGGTACGAGCAGTACTTC
-	TRBV6-5	-	TRBJ1-2	CASSRTVNNYGYTF	TGTGCCAGCAGCCGGACGGTAAATAACTATGGCTACACCTTC
-	TRBV20-1	-	TRBJ1-2	CSAIDAYGYTF	TGCAGTGCTATCGATGCGTATGGCTACACCTTC
TRBD1	TRBV6-6	-	TRBJ1-1	CASSYGQGAEAFF	TGTGCCAGCAGTTACGGACAGGGGGCCGAAGCTTTCTTT
-	TRBV10-1	-	TRBJ1-3	CASGDRLSNTIYF	TGCGCCAGCGGAGACAGGCTCTCGAACACCATATATTTT
-	TRBV6-6	-	TRBJ1-1	CASSNDGATEAFF	TGTGCCAGCAGTAACGACGGGGCCACTGAAGCTTTCTTT
-	TRBV6-6	-	TRBJ1-2	CASRPTFRVRNYGYTF	TGTGCCAGCAGGCCCACCTTCAGGGTGAGGAACTATGGCTACACCTTC
-	TRBV5-1	-	TRBJ2-4	CASSLDDARAKNIQYF	TGCGCCAGCAGCTTGGACGACGCTAGGGCCAAAAACATTCAGTACTTC
TRBD2	TRBV4-1	-	TRBJ2-7	CASSQDRDLAGKTEQYF	TGCGCCAGCAGCCAAGATCGAGACTTAGCGGGCAAAACCGAGCAGTACTTC
-	TRBV9	-	TRBJ2-2	CASSVDTGELFF	TGTGCCAGCAGCGTAGACACCGGGGAGCTGTTTTTT
TRBD2	TRBV5-1	-	TRBJ2-5	CASSLGNSGSQETQYF	TGCGCCAGCAGCTTAGGAAATAGCGGGAGTCAAGAGACCCAGTACTTC
-	TRBV28	-	TRBJ1-2	CASSAPSYGYTF	TGTGCCAGCAGTGCTCCCAGCTATGGCTACACCTTC
-	TRBV19	-	TRBJ1-1	CASSIVGRHTEAFF	TGTGCCAGTAGTATAGTTGGCAGACACACTGAAGCTTTCTTT
-	TRBV10-3	-	TRBJ1-1	CAITREGNTEAFF	TGTGCCATCACCCGGGAGGGGAACACTGAAGCTTTCTTT
TRBD1	TRBV19	-	TRBJ2-7	CASSPRDRAYEQYF	TGTGCCAGTAGTCCCCGGGACAGAGCCTACGAGCAGTACTTC
-	TRBV28	-	TRBJ2-6	CASSSYRETGANVLTF	TGTGCCAGCAGTTCGTACAGGGAGACTGGGGCCAACGTCCTGACTTTC
-	TRBV7-2	-	TRBJ1-1	CASSSGQSPEAFF	TGTGCCAGCAGCTCAGGACAATCCCCTGAAGCTTTCTTT